This is a list of T cell receptor beta chains from one sample in a study of T cell responses to AZD1222 COVID-19 vaccine. Profiling relied on immunoSEQ multiplex PCR, and the TCRdb table lists in-frame clones only, not all of them. The table records approximately 79,000 clones, 75% to 90% of them present only once. Material: peripheral blood, obtained on day 0 of AZD1222 vaccination. The receptors stem from an adult in good health. The CDR3 runs from the conserved cysteine through the conserved F or W. The order of the fields is J gene, V gene, CDR3 protein.

J gene: TRBJ2-7; V gene: TRBV27; CDR3 protein: CASSATGQHYEQYF
J gene: TRBJ1-3; V gene: TRBV21-1; CDR3 protein: CASSKGRRNFGNTIYF
J gene: TRBJ1-1; V gene: TRBV12-5; CDR3 protein: CASGLVRLGRGGDTEAFF
J gene: TRBJ2-2; V gene: TRBV6-6; CDR3 protein: CASSYRTSEQGGELFF
J gene: TRBJ1-2; V gene: TRBV6-2/TRBV6-3; CDR3 protein: CASSYRRDNYGYTF
J gene: TRBJ1-2; V gene: TRBV15; CDR3 protein: CATSSQGSGYTF
J gene: TRBJ1-2; V gene: TRBV7-9; CDR3 protein: CASSSQSTF
J gene: TRBJ2-7; V gene: TRBV6-2/TRBV6-3; CDR3 protein: CASSQPGVGREQYF
J gene: TRBJ2-7; V gene: TRBV18; CDR3 protein: CASRGRGAHEQYF
J gene: TRBJ1-2; V gene: TRBV3-1/TRBV3-2; CDR3 protein: CASSQRANYGYTF
J gene: TRBJ1-3; V gene: TRBV15; CDR3 protein: CATAKGQGISGNTIYF
J gene: TRBJ1-4; V gene: TRBV14; CDR3 protein: CASSQEEEKLFF
J gene: TRBJ1-2; V gene: TRBV5-1; CDR3 protein: CASSFSQVTDNYGYTF
J gene: TRBJ2-1; V gene: TRBV5-4; CDR3 protein: CASSLASRVAGVVYNEQFF
J gene: TRBJ1-1; V gene: TRBV7-3; CDR3 protein: CASSWGASTEAFF
J gene: TRBJ2-4; V gene: TRBV28; CDR3 protein: CASLGSKNIQYF
J gene: TRBJ2-5; V gene: TRBV7-3; CDR3 protein: CASSLGPPGTSGMGLQETQYF
J gene: TRBJ2-7; V gene: TRBV3-1/TRBV3-2; CDR3 protein: CASSQDELAEQRIGQYF
J gene: TRBJ2-5; V gene: TRBV11-1; CDR3 protein: CASSLAGGPPGTQYF
J gene: TRBJ2-7; V gene: TRBV2; CDR3 protein: CASSSPGQTSYEQYF
J gene: TRBJ2-7; V gene: TRBV4-1; CDR3 protein: CASSIPGLKDEQYF
J gene: TRBJ1-1; V gene: TRBV12-3/TRBV12-4; CDR3 protein: CASWGMGLEAFF
J gene: TRBJ1-2; V gene: TRBV5-8; CDR3 protein: CASSLVPANYGYTF
J gene: TRBJ2-7; V gene: TRBV7-9; CDR3 protein: CASGDGVSYEQYF
J gene: TRBJ1-2; V gene: TRBV7-9; CDR3 protein: CASSFTGSDGYTF
J gene: TRBJ1-2; V gene: TRBV5-1; CDR3 protein: CASSLTQGPNYGYTF
J gene: TRBJ1-5; V gene: TRBV4-1; CDR3 protein: CASSQDLTGGPNQPQHF
J gene: TRBJ2-2; V gene: TRBV6-6; CDR3 protein: CASSFSTNTGELFF
J gene: TRBJ2-3; V gene: TRBV5-4; CDR3 protein: CASRAASTDTQYF
J gene: TRBJ1-2; V gene: TRBV7-8; CDR3 protein: CASSLSSGINYGYTF
J gene: TRBJ2-1; V gene: TRBV7-9; CDR3 protein: CASSLQDRANNEQFF
J gene: TRBJ1-1; V gene: TRBV27; CDR3 protein: CASSLNLNTEAFF
J gene: TRBJ2-3; V gene: TRBV10-3; CDR3 protein: CAISESRGVSTDTQYF
J gene: TRBJ2-3; V gene: TRBV3-1/TRBV3-2; CDR3 protein: CASSQGLALTDTQYF
J gene: TRBJ1-5; V gene: TRBV30; CDR3 protein: CAWSVRSNQPQHF
J gene: TRBJ2-7; V gene: TRBV5-5; CDR3 protein: CASSLGRLAGGVSYEQYF
J gene: TRBJ1-1; V gene: TRBV5-1; CDR3 protein: CASTTGFRDNTEAFF
J gene: TRBJ2-3; V gene: TRBV18; CDR3 protein: CASSPTRGKNTQYF
J gene: TRBJ1-2; V gene: TRBV5-6; CDR3 protein: CASSSVGFGYTF
J gene: TRBJ2-1; V gene: TRBV3-1/TRBV3-2; CDR3 protein: CASKARYNEQFF
J gene: TRBJ1-4; V gene: TRBV7-9; CDR3 protein: CASSLIGVRRGNEKLFF
J gene: TRBJ2-7; V gene: TRBV12-3/TRBV12-4; CDR3 protein: CASSQKSSYEQYF
J gene: TRBJ1-2; V gene: TRBV3-1/TRBV3-2; CDR3 protein: CASSQGAGPGGSNYGYTF
J gene: TRBJ1-2; V gene: TRBV29-1; CDR3 protein: CSVRTPGQGNYGYTF
J gene: TRBJ2-5; V gene: TRBV19; CDR3 protein: CASSIEGVLAGQETQYF
J gene: TRBJ2-3; V gene: TRBV2; CDR3 protein: CASSLIGDTQYF